This T cell receptor beta chain was recorded in a study of PD-1 blockade in classical Hodgkin lymphoma. Using immunoSEQ multiplex PCR, the repertoire was profiled, and TCRdb retains in-frame clones only, with some absent. In the table there are about 28,000 clones, less than 90% of which are singletons. Points from the study as a whole: Still unresolved is the cause of the repertoire differences, which may be disease activity or prior therapy. Baseline TCR diversity was reportedly lower in newly diagnosed patients than in healthy donors. It was reported as lower still in relapsed/refractory patients. Exclusion covered patients beginning nivolumab under 1 year post-ASCT.

This clone was counted a few times. The antigen is not known. The CDR3 is 16 residues long. V lost 4 bases to trimming and J lost 0 bases; unmatched junction nucleotides: 8. Every patient was affected by relapse after autologous stem cell transplantation, while exposure to brentuximab vedotin was not uniform. Best response was recorded as complete response, partial response or progressive disease. The sequence was obtained from a human donor with classical Hodgkin lymphoma. This specimen consisted of peripheral blood mononuclear cells (PBMCs), obtained before the second cycle of nivolumab. The rearrangement links TRBV6-7 to TRBJ1-1; 7 nucleotides line up with TRBD1. TRBV6-7 is flagged as an ORF with uncertain function. In nucleotides, the CDR3 is TGTGCCAGCAGTTGCCCCTCGGACAGGTTGAACACTGAAGCTTTCTTT. It yields the protein CASSCPSDRLNTEAFF.